Listed here is a single T cell receptor (beta chain). With 6 bases removed from V and 0 bases from J, the gap between germline ends came to 15 bases. This CDR3 has 16 amino acids. Germline V gives CDR1 MNHEY, CDR2 SVGEGT. This sample stems from a study of blood T cell repertoires in COVID-19. The wider study: The analysed material was cDNA or gDNA that came from T cells, B-cell-depleted T cells, or PBMCs.

Profiled with immunoSEQ multiplex PCR; TCRdb holds only in-frame clones, not every one. The sample yields around 100,000 clones, 80% to 95% seen once. Sequencing used peripheral blood. The V gene is TRBV6-2 or TRBV6-3, the J gene TRBJ2-4; D might be TRBD2 (5 bases). This clonotype originated in a woman aged 50 to 65 with COVID-19, enrolled during active disease. This chain's CDR3 is CASSPRGLIAKNIQYF. In nucleotides, the CDR3 is TGTGCCAGCAGCCCCCGCGGACTGATAGCCAAAAACATTCAGTACTTC.